This T cell receptor beta chain was obtained from a study of cytomegalovirus exposure and HLA in healthy donors (dated by TCRdb to about 2017). About the study as a whole: In an earlier analysis of approximately 640 of the donors, about 260 Gb of sequence data and 117 million unique TCR beta sequences from roughly 190 million T cells were reported. An earlier analysis of 587 of the donors used high-throughput TCR beta sequencing to judge whether each TCR beta V gene segment behaved as functional or pseudogenic. Roughly 300 gigabases of sequencing data and roughly 80 million unique TCR sequences made up an early release that covered around 640 HLA-typed donors. A few DR-DQ haplotypes were handled as single units for association and clustering because linkage in the cohort was strong. To predict cytomegalovirus infection status, the study combined high-throughput TCR immunosequencing, statistical association of individual TCRs with disease status, and machine learning. Rather than drawing on any new phenotypic data, the later analysis identified candidate immune exposures from TCR beta sequences and the way those sequences occurred across donors. Every discovery cohort repertoire had been produced on one sequencing platform. The T cell repertoires of roughly 660 subjects were profiled by immunosequencing and related to cytomegalovirus serostatus. Genome-wide SNP genotypes for about 65% of the 666 donors were used in a later genetic analysis, which treated that subset as a discovery cohort. The number of typed donors differed by locus: 629-630 for A, B, C, DRB1 and DQB1; approximately 530 for DQA1; approximately 600 for DPA1; and around 450 for DPB1. Among about 400 genotyped donors of the cohort, an average of around 240,000 unique TCR beta nucleotide sequences was sequenced per donor, of which roughly 18% were non-productive. In addition to the first cohort of 650 to 800 subjects, a separate validation cohort of under 150 different subjects was used. Both class I and class II loci were covered by HLA typing, at four-digit resolution. The aim of the study was to test whether cataloging public T cell receptors could identify signatures of past pathogen exposure. In a later analysis, previously published TCR beta repertoires from some 640 donors were re-analyzed and high-resolution HLA genotyping was added so that TCR occurrence patterns could be studied. Of the roughly 420 genotyped donors, 70% to 90% were placed in the genetic ancestry cluster associated with self-reported Caucasian donors. Donor age, sex, ethnicity and CMV serostatus were compiled together with the repertoire data.

What the authors observed across the whole study: The classifier was reported to diagnose cytomegalovirus status with high specificity and sensitivity in both the original and validation cohorts. A later analysis associated 16,951 TCR beta sequences with specific HLA alleles at a false discovery rate of 0.05. The sequencing pipeline was judged likely to have produced a cluster of highly shared sequence variants as a technical artifact. Presence/absence analyses assumed roughly uniform sequencing depth across donors, an assumption that may not hold. The earlier analysis of 587 of the donors excluded 15 to 20 rarely observed V segments, including chromosome 9 orphons, because counts were too low. In vitro tests confirmed that three of the cytomegalovirus-associated TCR beta chains recognize cytomegalovirus antigens. The only immune exposure information available for the cohort was CMV serostatus. Most TCR sequences were observed very rarely across donors, whereas some public TCRs were present in many individuals. A later analysis found that HLA-associated TCR beta chains were more clonally expanded and had lower generation probabilities than equally common non-associated chains. In a later analysis, several top co-occurrence clusters were reported to appear linked to parvovirus B19, influenza, CMV and Epstein-Barr virus. Linkage disequilibrium might explain the correlated functional status among segregating V segments, but an unknown experimental factor could not be ruled out. When HLA alleles, especially DR and DQ, strongly co-occurred, attributing TCR associations to individual alleles was difficult. A further reported finding was that TCR beta sequences accurately predicted the HLA-A and HLA-B alleles for most subjects in the first cohort. The cohort was sequenced for TCR beta chains only, and without alpha or paired-chain data the features that could be detected were limited. An earlier analysis of around 600 of the donors showed that most TCR beta V segments appeared in productive rearrangements either about 87% or about 30% of the time, which broadly matched IMGT annotations. Most CMV-associated TCR beta chains appeared to be HLA-restricted in a later analysis, and the HLA associations seemed to be driven largely by CMV exposure. In the study, roughly 160 TCR beta chains were listed as associated with cytomegalovirus. In a later genetic analysis, a missense DCLRE1C variant was associated with V-gene and J-gene trimming of TCR beta chains, and the association was replicated in an independent cohort. The authors suggested that the approach could potentially be extended to other disease states and immunological phenotypes. According to a later analysis, TCR association rates differed among HLA loci, with DRB1 alleles showing the most associated TCRs and HLA-C alleles showing the fewest. Because some donors lacked HLA typing at each locus, the association tests relied only on the typed subset. In a later genetic analysis, fewer N-insertions in productive TCRs were reported among donors in an Asian-associated ancestry cluster than the 666-donor mean. Some IMGT-functional V segments, including TRBV6-2 and TRBV6-3, could not be told apart with the 87-base-pair reads, so those segments were excluded.

The cohort comprised under 700 healthy bone marrow donors. Cohort members were all nominally healthy when sampled, although unrecorded immune exposures were likely present. The donor was CMV seronegative and belonged to the group of 352 seronegative cohort members. A peripheral blood sample was collected from each donor, and TCR beta sequencing was performed on peripheral blood mononuclear cells. Genomic DNA was extracted from the blood cell samples with the Qiagen DNeasy Blood Extraction Kit. As for this clone: Its antigen target is currently unknown. No clone much larger than this one lies a single base away; base qualities are absent.

Library generation was performed with the immunoSEQ multiplex PCR assay. For the multiplex PCR, a mixture combining 60 forward primers for TCR Vbeta segments and 13 reverse primers for TCR Jbeta segments was used. Amplification of the CDR3 region of rearranged TCR beta genes was performed with a multiplex PCR assay on genomic DNA. The amplified TCR beta libraries were sequenced on the Illumina HiSeq System as 87-base-pair reads. In the source study's methods: A later analysis counted around 72 million unique TCR beta chains across the 666 repertoires, and some 11 million of these chains were shared by at least two donors. Raw reads were error-corrected and collapsed into unique sequences by a nearest-neighbor algorithm in which closely related sequences were merged to remove PCR and sequencing errors. V, D and J gene segments were assigned by aligning CDR3 sequences to IMGT reference sequences. For a sequence to be retained, a match of at least six nucleotides to both a V gene segment and a J gene segment was required. Rearrangements were classified as productive when the CDR3 lacked stop codons and remained in frame with V and J, and all other rearrangements were classified as non-productive. CDR3 was defined according to IMGT convention as the region running from the second conserved V-encoded cysteine to the conserved J-encoded phenylalanine. The earlier analysis of a few hundred of the donors excluded any sequence lacking an unambiguous match to a single V gene segment. An earlier analysis of some 610 of the donors called V segments functional above 56.7% productive rearrangements and segregating when the between-donor standard deviation exceeded 5%. A statistical classification framework was built for diagnosing cytomegalovirus status from the catalog of TCR beta chain sequences. In a later analysis, TCR nucleotide sequences were compared against IMGT/GENE-DB human TR gene sequences so that V and J genes could be assigned. In a later analysis, CDR3 sequences and most-parsimonious VDJ recombination scenarios were assigned using the TCRdist pipeline. In a later analysis, each TCR beta chain was defined by its CDR3 amino acid sequence together with its V-gene family, and reads lacking a unique V-gene family were excluded. To address suspected cross-contamination and a sequencing artifact, a later analysis removed a few hundred highly shared, low-generation-probability nucleotide sequences. In a later analysis, a clonal expansion index was calculated for each public chain from normalized within-repertoire ranks of inferred template counts. Generation probabilities in a later analysis came from a VDJ recombination model fitted to out-of-frame rearrangements, and those results were checked against IGoR. In a later analysis, TCR-TCR, TCR-HLA and TCR-CMV co-occurrence was scored with hypergeometric tests, and a repertoire-size bias correction was applied to TCR pairs. To estimate false discovery rates, a later analysis permuted the HLA or CMV assignments 20 times. A later analysis grouped co-occurring TCRs with DBSCAN, adding TCRdist sequence similarity when clustering within HLA-allele-positive subsets. Repertoires with fewer than 30,000 or more than 120,000 public chains, plus five repertoires with anomalous nucleotide sharing, were excluded from co-occurrence clustering. TCRdb holds this immuneACCESS table with in-frame rearrangements only. Some clones are missing; in checked studies, unresolved V genes explain under half, and the rest has no known cause. Clone size and the V and J calls come from that table; the DNA yielded D and trimming. This sample has more than 20,000 clones in its table, and 70% of those were observed once. The ten top clones hold roughly 4% of the sample.

From a lookup of the germline V gene, CDR1 and CDR2 are SGHTA and FQGNSA. The CDR3 spans 16 residues, from the cysteine through the phenylalanine. Only CDR3 DNA is held: 48 bases, read in frame from base 1. Deletion took 1 base off V and 0 bases off J, with a span of 10 bases between the germline ends. This receptor was taken from a woman in her 50s in good health and CMV-seronegative. This chain is built from TRBV7-2 and TRBJ2-1, with the D gene uncertain. Input material: PBMCs. The CDR3 here reads CASSLGASSSYNEQFF. The bases read TGTGCCAGCAGCTTAGGAGCGTCGAGCTCCTACAATGAGCAGTTCTTC.